This T cell receptor beta chain is drawn from a study of OX40 agonist ivuxolimab in advanced cancers. The method was immunoSEQ multiplex PCR; TCRdb's version includes in-frame clones alone and lacks a portion of them. The sample lists almost 85,000 clones, 85% to 90% occurring once. V was pared by 4 bases and J by 4 bases, with 5 bases of the junction left unmatched. This CDR3 is 14 amino acids long. Germline lookup yields CDR1 SGHRS and CDR2 YFSETQ. The sample was CD4+ or CD8+ T cells sorted from blood, taken in a trial of the OX40 agonist ivuxolimab. The chain carries TRBV5-1 and TRBJ2-5; 9 nucleotides match TRBD1. This TCR was recovered from an adult with an advanced solid tumor such as melanoma, head and neck, liver or kidney cancer. The CDR3 DNA reads as TGCGCCAGCAGCCGCGACAGGGGGGGAGAGACCCAGTACTTC. Encoded protein: CASSRDRGGETQYF.